The clone carrying this TCR beta chain was found a few times. Its specificity is unknown. Trimming shortened V by 2 bases and J by 2 bases, and 8 bases separated the two germline ends. The CDR3 is made up of 15 amino acids. Germline V lookup: CDR1 KGHDR, CDR2 SFDVKD. Specified treatment: roughly ten-day PBMC culture with coronavirus spike peptide pools or control peptides (ViraFEST assay). The record originates from a study of vaccination and CD4 T cells after COVID-19. Study-level findings and limits: Spike mono-reactive status applied to 304 of 307 vaccine-specific clones in convalescent patients.

Sequencing of cultured CD4+ T cell DNA used the Oncomine TCR Beta short-read assay. TCRdb used MiXCR to reprocess the PCR reads, holding one entry per CDR3 protein. In the table there are about 19,000 distinct CDR3 sequences, 40% to 55% of which are singletons. This clonotype was obtained from a human donor who had recovered from COVID-19. The chain is built from TRBV24-1 and TRBJ2-2, with a possible D match to TRBD2 (5 bases). The specimen comprised CD4+ T cells from blood, cultured in vitro, sampled after SARS-CoV-2 vaccination. The CDR3 loop is CATSDSGFNTGELFF. The CDR3 nucleotides are TGTGCCACCAGTGATTCGGGGTTCAACACCGGGGAGCTGTTTTTT.